These 30 T cell receptor beta chains were all obtained from the same sample, sequenced in a study of shared clonotypes between healthy human individuals. TCRdb's copy holds only in-frame clones and misses some; the assay was immunoSEQ multiplex PCR. Of roughly 2.2 million clones in the sample, around 90% were seen once. The sequencing input was naive CD4+ T cells from PBMCs. The sample's subset: CD45RA+ positively selected. These receptors all come from a man aged 18-30 years in good health. Some clones in this sample may be carry-over from other donors' samples.

The chain has TRBV6-5 and TRBJ2-7, with TRBD2 identical over 7 bases. Germline CDR1 and CDR2: MNHEY and SVGAGI. The J segment lost 2 bases and the V segment lost 3 bases, leaving 7 bases of the junction unmatched. The CDR3 consists of 15 residues. This CDR3 reads CASSYRRERTYEQYF. The CDR3 DNA reads TGTGCCAGCAGTTATCGGCGGGAGAGGACCTACGAGCAGTACTTC.

Note on this clone: The same CDR3 arises from other DNA sequences in this sample as well. V and J are TRBV5-4 and TRBJ2-2; 10 bases line up with TRBD2. This CDR3 has 16 amino acids. The V and J ends lost 0 bases and 3 bases, in that order; junction bases with no gene match: 2. Germline V gene data show CDR1 as SGHNT and CDR2 as YYREEE (reference sequence). In nucleotides, the CDR3 is TGTGCCAGCAGCTTGGGGCTAGCGGGAGACACCGGGGAGCTGTTTTTT. The encoded protein is CASSLGLAGDTGELFF.

The chain joins TRBV28 to TRBJ2-3, with a weak D call TRBD1 (6 bases). Trimming pared 8 bases from V and 6 bases from J, leaving 21 bases between. Germline V gene sequence: CDR1 MDHEN, CDR2 SYDVKM. The CDR3 has 15 amino acids. The CDR3 DNA reads TGTGCCAGCGGTGGGGGCATGAGGTTAACGGATACGCAGTATTTT. Translated, it gives CASGGGMRLTDTQYF.

This sequence joins TRBV2 and TRBJ2-7, with 10 positions matching TRBD1. The CDR3 is made up of 13 amino acids. Germline-derived CDR1 and CDR2 are SNHLY and FYNNEI. Trimming took 8 bases from V and 12 from J; bases not matched to a gene: 13. The CDR3 coding sequence is TGTGCCAGCTACGGGGGACAGGGGCGAAAGCTGTACTTC. Protein sequence: CASYGGQGRKLYF.

The rearrangement joins TRBV5-1 to TRBJ2-1; D is perhaps TRBD2 (6 bases). This CDR3 is built from 15 residues. Trimming removed 2 bases at V and 5 bases at J, with 14 bases between. Germline V lookup: CDR1 SGHRS, CDR2 YFSETQ. CDR3 sequence: CASSLTTGVNNEQFF. CDR3 bases: TGCGCCAGCAGCTTAACGACGGGAGTCAACAATGAGCAGTTCTTC.

The chain carries TRBV7-2 and TRBJ1-2, with a weak D call TRBD1 (5 bases). The ends were cut back, 5 bases at V and 0 bases at J, with 13 bases in the middle. Germline assignment: CDR1 SGHTA and CDR2 FQGNSA. CDR3 size: 15 residues. CDR3: CASSLGLQPNYGYTF. The CDR3 DNA reads as TGTGCCAGCAGCCTGGGGCTCCAGCCTAACTATGGCTACACCTTC.

This rearrangement joins TRBV4-2 to TRBJ2-7; 11 bases align to TRBD2. The CDR3 totals 15 residues. V lost 1 base, J lost 4 bases, and 3 bases stayed unmatched. Germline-derived CDR1 and CDR2 are LGHNA and YNFKEQ. The CDR3 DNA sequence: TGTGCCAGCAGCCAAGGACTAGCGGGAATGTACGAGCAGTACTTC. Translated, it gives CASSQGLAGMYEQYF.

The chain couples TRBV27 to TRBJ2-7; 7 positions agree with TRBD1. After removal of 5 bases from V and 0 bases from J, the junction contained 7 bases not matched to a gene. The CDR3 spans 15 residues. CDR1 and CDR2 (germline): MNHEY, SMNVEV (reference sequence). In DNA, the CDR3 is TGTGCCAGCAGTCAGCGACAGGGTAGCTCCTACGAGCAGTACTTC. Protein product: CASSQRQGSSYEQYF.

The J gene is TRBJ2-3, the V gene TRBV11-2; D may match TRBD1 or TRBD2 (6 bases each). Trimming removed 4 bases at V and 5 bases at J, with 22 bases between. CDR3 length: 17 amino acids. Per germline, CDR1 SGHAT and CDR2 FQNNGV. CDR3 amino acids: CASSSYPGAGIEDTQYF. CDR3 coding DNA: TGTGCCAGCAGCTCTTACCCGGGGGCGGGAATCGAAGATACGCAGTATTTT.

V is TRBV9 and J is TRBJ2-7, with a possible D match to TRBD1 (6 bases). V gave up 3 bases and J gave up 5 bases, with 21 bases separating them. The CDR3 is made up of 16 amino acids. Germline CDR1 and CDR2: SGDLS and YYNGEE. The CDR3 DNA sequence: TGTGCCAGCAGCGCGGGGCCGACAGGTGGTCAAAACGAGCAGTACTTC. This gives the protein CASSAGPTGGQNEQYF.

The rearrangement links TRBV30 to TRBJ1-4; D unresolved. The CDR3 has 14 residues. Trimming took 7 bases from V and 7 from J, leaving 19 bases between them. Germline loops: CDR1 GTSNPN, CDR2 SVGIG (reference sequence). The DNA for the CDR3 is TGTGCCTCCCAGATAACGCGGCCTGTTGAAAAACTGTTTTTT. As protein: CASQITRPVEKLFF.

This chain uses TRBV6-1 with TRBJ1-4; D gene uncertain. This CDR3 region has 16 residues. With 4 bases removed from V and 3 bases from J, the gap between germline ends came to 15 bases. Germline CDR1 is MNHNS and CDR2 is SASEGT. CDR3 coding DNA: TGTGCCAGCAGTGTGAGTCAGTGGCCCCCTAATGAAAAACTGTTTTTT. Protein sequence: CASSVSQWPPNEKLFF.

This clone was recorded only once. The V gene is TRBV28, the J gene TRBJ1-2; perhaps TRBD1 as D (6 bases). V gave up 7 bases and J gave up 1 base, with 19 bases separating them. Germline V gives CDR1 MDHEN, CDR2 SYDVKM. This CDR3 comprises 16 residues. CDR3 amino acids: CASTLERQAVNYGYTF. CDR3 sequence (DNA): TGTGCCAGCACCCTTGAGAGACAGGCGGTTAACTATGGCTACACCTTC.

V usage is TRBV7-2 and J usage is TRBJ1-2; maybe TRBD1 (6 bases). Germline V CDR1 and CDR2: SGHTA, FQGNSA. The CDR3 has 16 residues. V was pared by 5 bases and J by 2 bases, with 18 bases between. The CDR3 bases are TGTGCCAGCAGCCCCCTTAGGGGTCAGGGGAACTATGGCTACACCTTC. It yields the protein CASSPLRGQGNYGYTF.

This clone was observed a handful of times. J is TRBJ2-1 and V is TRBV7-6; 9 bases align to TRBD2. The CDR3 length is 14 residues. V lost 0 bases and J lost 8; bases outside the gene matches: 2. The germline CDR1 and CDR2 sequences are SGHVS and FNYEAQ. The CDR3: CASSLAAGGHEQFF. As DNA, the CDR3 is TGTGCCAGCAGCTTAGCGGCGGGAGGGCATGAGCAGTTCTTC.

This chain links TRBV5-1 with TRBJ1-4; no firm D call. Germline V gene sequence: CDR1 SGHRS, CDR2 YFSETQ. The CDR3 covers 16 residues. The V gene lost 4 bases and the J gene lost 0 bases, with 13 bases spanning the gap. The DNA of the CDR3 is TGCGCCAGCAGCACCGGGTTAGGGACAACTAATGAAAAACTGTTTTTT. Protein sequence: CASSTGLGTTNEKLFF.

As regards this clone: The same CDR3 can be traced to other DNA sequences in this sample. This chain links TRBV29-1 with TRBJ2-5, with a weak D call TRBD2 (6 bases). Germline CDR1 reads SQVTM; CDR2 reads ANQGSEA. V was cut by 1 base and J by 3 bases, with 9 bases left in between. CDR3 length: 13 amino acids. The CDR3: CSVEGAGKETQYF. The CDR3, as DNA: TGCAGCGTTGAAGGGGCGGGAAAAGAGACCCAGTACTTC.

Comments on this clone: The sample carries other DNA sequences with the same CDR3. This chain uses TRBV28 with TRBJ2-5; unclear D gene. This CDR3 comprises 12 residues. V shed 6 bases and J shed 5 bases, with 10 bases lying between them. The germline V gene encodes CDR1 MDHEN and CDR2 SYDVKM. CDR3 sequence reads: CASSLPGETQYF. The CDR3 DNA sequence: TGTGCCAGCAGCCTGCCGGGTGAGACCCAGTACTTC.

The chain is built from TRBV5-1 and TRBJ2-5, with 7 bases identical to TRBD1. V shed 4 bases, J shed 1 base, and the junction held 1 base outside the gene matches. Germline CDR1 reads SGHRS; CDR2 reads YFSETQ. This CDR3 is built from 13 residues. DNA of the CDR3: TGCGCCAGCAGCACAGGGGCCCAAGAGACCCAGTACTTC. This encodes CASSTGAQETQYF.

J is TRBJ2-1 and V is TRBV11-2; 7 bases map to TRBD2. Germline CDR1 SGHAT, CDR2 FQNNGV. Trimming cost V 4 bases and J 2 bases; bases outside gene matches: 8. The CDR3 contains 16 residues. CDR3 sequence: CASSSLGGRPYNEQFF. The DNA of the CDR3 is TGTGCCAGCAGCTCTTTGGGCGGGAGACCCTACAATGAGCAGTTCTTC. Variable domain in full (rest from reference TRBV11-2 and TRBJ2-1): EAGVAQSPRYKIIEKRQSVAFWCNPISGHATLYWYQQILGQGPKLLIQFQNNGVVDDSQLPKDRFSAERLKGVDSTLKIQPAKLEDSAVYLCASSSLGGRPYNEQFFGPGTRLTVL.

This clone was detected only once. The CDR3 reads CASSLVGDRGGEQYF. The CDR3 region has the DNA TGTGCCAGCAGCCTAGTCGGGGACAGGGGGGGCGAGCAGTACTTC. The chain uses TRBV7-9 and TRBJ2-7; TRBD1 aligns across 11 bases. V gave up 5 bases and J gave up 6 bases; unmatched junction bases: 9. CDR3 length equals 15 residues. Germline CDR1 reads SEHNR; CDR2 reads FQNEAQ (reference sequence).

This sequence joins TRBV30 and TRBJ2-3; D not resolved. Trimming pared 0 bases from V and 4 bases from J, leaving 14 bases between. The germline gives CDR1 GTSNPN, CDR2 SVGIG (reference sequence). CDR3 size: 15 residues. CDR3 nucleotide sequence: TGTGCCTGGAGTGTACGTAGTAGGTTGGCAGATACGCAGTATTTT. Protein: CAWSVRSRLADTQYF.

The V gene is TRBV18, the J gene TRBJ2-7; 11 bases align to TRBD1. Germline assignment: CDR1 KGHSH and CDR2 LQKENI. CDR3 length equals 15 residues. With V trimmed by 3 bases and J by 9 bases, 10 bases remained unmatched. CDR3 residues: CASSPIVPGQGVQYF. The CDR3 nucleotides read TGTGCCAGCTCACCTATAGTCCCGGGACAGGGGGTGCAGTACTTC.

The gene calls are TRBV5-6 and TRBJ2-6; 9 bases are a match to TRBD1. Germline V gene sequence: CDR1 SGHDT, CDR2 YYEEEE. This CDR3 contains 17 residues. V was pared by 2 bases and J by 1 base, with 4 bases of the junction left unmatched. CDR3 in amino acids: CASSLWDRVSGANVLTF. CDR3 DNA sequence: TGTGCCAGCAGCTTATGGGACAGGGTATCTGGGGCCAACGTCCTGACTTTC.

This clone was seen just once. This rearrangement joins TRBV5-1 to TRBJ2-5, with TRBD2 identical over 11 bases. With 3 bases clipped from V and 5 bases from J, the junction kept 6 bases outside the gene matches. Germline loops: CDR1 SGHRS, CDR2 YFSETQ. The CDR3 sequence is 15 residues long. CDR3 region: CASSSLAGGEETQYF. The CDR3 DNA reads as TGCGCCAGCAGCTCGTTAGCGGGAGGGGAGGAGACCCAGTACTTC.

The V gene is TRBV11-2, the J gene TRBJ2-6; no reliable D call. Germline CDR1 is SGHAT and CDR2 is FQNNGV. With 2 bases removed from V and 0 bases from J, the gap between germline ends came to 5 bases. The CDR3 has 15 amino acids. The CDR3 DNA is TGTGCCAGCAGCTTAACCTTCTCTGGGGCCAACGTCCTGACTTTC. Its translation: CASSLTFSGANVLTF.

The V and J genes are TRBV2 and TRBJ2-2; D may correspond to TRBD1 or TRBD2 (6 bases each). The V end lost 8 bases, the J end lost 7 bases, and 20 bases lay between the germline ends. The germline V gene has CDR1 SNHLY and CDR2 FYNNEI. CDR3 length equals 15 residues. CDR3 sequence reads: CASSPTGSGVGELFF. The CDR3 DNA reads as TGTGCCAGCTCGCCGACAGGTTCGGGGGTCGGGGAGCTGTTTTTT.

The rearrangement uses TRBV18 and TRBJ2-1; TRBD1 agrees at 7 bases. The CDR3 is 16 amino acids. Trimming took 1 base from V and 4 from J; bases not matched to a gene: 7. The germline gives CDR1 KGHSH, CDR2 LQKENI. CDR3 protein: CASSPRRDRVYNEQFF. CDR3 bases: TGTGCCAGCTCACCACGTAGGGACAGAGTATACAATGAGCAGTTCTTC.

This clone has only one observation. V usage is TRBV18 and J usage is TRBJ2-3; D may be TRBD1 (6 bases). Trimming stripped 4 bases from V and 6 bases from J, with 20 bases between. Germline V gene sequence: CDR1 KGHSH, CDR2 LQKENI. CDR3 size: 16 residues. CDR3 sequence reads: CASSLYSGATGDTQYF. In nucleotides, the CDR3 is TGTGCCAGCTCACTTTACTCAGGGGCTACCGGCGATACGCAGTATTTT.

The V call is TRBV2, the J call TRBJ2-1; 7 positions agree with TRBD1. From germline, CDR1 is SNHLY and CDR2 FYNNEI. Trimming cost V 7 bases and J 5 bases; bases outside gene matches: 17. CDR3 length: 17 amino acids. CDR3 nucleotide sequence: TGTGCCAGCACCCCGGGGCCCCGGGACAGAGGGAACAATGAGCAGTTCTTC. Amino acids: CASTPGPRDRGNNEQFF.